Following are 26 T cell receptor beta chains from one sample sequenced in a study of shared clonotypes between healthy human individuals. Sequencing was performed with immunoSEQ multiplex PCR; in TCRdb, only in-frame clones are kept and a portion is missing. The table records roughly 1,000,000 clones, 75% to 85% of them present only once. Source material: memory CD4+ T cells from PBMCs. As for subset: CD45RA-negative fraction. The source is a man in his late teens or twenties in good health. Some clones in this sample may be carry-over from other donors' samples.

As to this clone: At one boundary the junction diverges from the germline segment, which might be a read error. The chain uses TRBV2 and TRBJ2-7; TRBD2 agrees at 10 bases. Germline CDR1 is SNHLY and CDR2 is FYNNEI. CDR3 length: 17 residues. The CDR3 region has the DNA TGTGCCCGCAGTCCTACTAGCGGGATTCTGGCTGGGGGCGAGCAGTACTTC. Its translation: CARSPTSGILAGGEQYF.

The chain has TRBV5-1 and TRBJ1-3; D is unresolved. Trimming took 0 bases from V and 4 from J, leaving 14 bases between them. This CDR3 comprises 16 residues. Germline CDR1 and CDR2: SGHRS and YFSETQ. The CDR3 protein is CASSLGRRKDGNTIYF. In DNA, the CDR3 is TGCGCCAGCAGCTTGGGACGGCGCAAAGACGGAAACACCATATATTTT.

The rearrangement uses TRBV2 and TRBJ2-1; D is undetermined. The V and J ends lost 10 bases and 0 bases respectively, with 13 bases between them. This CDR3 is 14 amino acids long. Germline V lookup: CDR1 SNHLY, CDR2 FYNNEI. This CDR3 is CAIPSFSSYNEQFF. CDR3 nucleotide sequence: TGTGCCATCCCGTCGTTTAGCTCCTACAATGAGCAGTTCTTC.

The chain is built from TRBV4-1 and TRBJ1-2; TRBD1 aligns across 8 bases. The germline gives CDR1 MGHRA, CDR2 YSYEKL. Trimming removed 4 bases from V and 2 bases from J; junction bases left unmatched: 3. The CDR3 covers 14 residues. CDR3 amino acids: CASSLQGANYGYTF. DNA of the CDR3: TGCGCCAGCAGCCTGCAGGGGGCCAACTATGGCTACACCTTC.

This clone came up a few times. J is TRBJ1-1 and V is TRBV5-1; D ambiguous. With 3 bases removed from V and 4 bases from J, the gap between germline ends came to 13 bases. The CDR3 spans 14 residues. Germline V lookup: CDR1 SGHRS, CDR2 YFSETQ. CDR3 region: CASSSSFGFTEAFF. The CDR3 DNA follows: TGCGCCAGCAGCTCTTCCTTCGGATTCACTGAAGCTTTCTTT.

The chain carries TRBV7-9 and TRBJ2-4, with D perhaps TRBD2 (5 bases). V lost 5 bases to trimming and J lost 0 bases, with 14 bases between them. This CDR3 has 16 residues. The germline V gene has CDR1 SEHNR and CDR2 FQNEAQ (reference sequence). The CDR3 DNA sequence: TGTGCCAGCAGCCTCGGGAATACTCTAGCCAAAAACATTCAGTACTTC. Translation: CASSLGNTLAKNIQYF.

The chain recombines TRBV15 with TRBJ1-4, with 8 bases matching TRBD1. V gave up 5 bases and J gave up 6 bases; unmatched junction bases: 5. Per germline, CDR1 LNHNV and CDR2 YYDKDF (reference sequence). The CDR3 contains 14 residues. The CDR3 region is CATSGKGQDEKLFF. The CDR3 bases are TGTGCCACCAGCGGAAAGGGACAGGATGAAAAACTGTTTTTT.

CDR3 amino acids: CAISVTGTDGYTF. CDR3 DNA: TGTGCCATCAGTGTGACCGGGACGGATGGCTACACCTTC. V usage is TRBV10-3 and J usage is TRBJ1-2; weak D call: TRBD1 (5 bases). Germline V gives CDR1 ENHRY, CDR2 SYGVKD. This CDR3 has 13 amino acids. The V end was cut by 4 bases, the J end by 6 bases, with 12 bases between.

This chain uses TRBV18 with TRBJ2-5, with 8 bases matching TRBD2. The CDR3 is 15 residues long. V lost 3 bases, J lost 4 bases, and 7 bases stayed unmatched. The germline gives CDR1 KGHSH, CDR2 LQKENI. CDR3 sequence (DNA): TGTGCCAGCTCACCCAACTCTCGGGGGGGAGAGACCCAGTACTTC. It specifies CASSPNSRGGETQYF. The full variable domain, completed using reference TRBV18 and TRBJ2-5, is NAGVMQNPRHLVRRRGQEARLRCSPMKGHSHVYWYRQLPEEGLKFMVYLQKENIIDESGMPKERFSAEFPKEGPSILRIQQVVRGDSAAYFCASSPNSRGGETQYFGPGTRLLVL.

The chain carries TRBV7-9 and TRBJ2-2; D gene unclear. This CDR3 spans 14 amino acids. In germline, CDR1 is SEHNR, CDR2 FQNEAQ (reference sequence). Trimming removed 3 bases from V and 2 bases from J, with 7 bases in between. The CDR3 sequence is CASSFRQNTGELFF. The CDR3 DNA reads as TGTGCCAGCAGCTTTCGACAAAACACCGGGGAGCTGTTTTTT. The full variable domain, in which reference TRBV7-9 and TRBJ2-2 provide the parts outside the CDR3, is DTGVSQNPRHKITKRGQNVTFRCDPISEHNRLYWYRQTLGQGPEFLTYFQNEAQLEKSRLLSDRFSAERPKGSFSTLEIQRTEQGDSAMYLCASSFRQNTGELFFGEGSRLTVL.

CDR3 nucleotide sequence: TGTGCCAGCAGCTGGAGGCGGGCTGAAGCTTTCTTT. This encodes CASSWRRAEAFF. This chain uses TRBV7-3 with TRBJ1-1, with D unresolved. V lost 4 bases and J lost 6, with 9 bases in between. CDR3 length equals 12 residues. CDR1 and CDR2 (germline): SGHTA, FQGTGA.

This clone was counted a single time. This chain connects TRBV25-1 to TRBJ2-3; D not resolved. Germline assignment: CDR1 MGHDK and CDR2 SYGVNS. Trimming removed 6 bases at V and 1 base at J, with 8 bases between. CDR3 length: 13 residues. The CDR3 sequence: CASRWAGTDTQYF. CDR3 nucleotide sequence: TGTGCCAGCAGATGGGCCGGCACAGATACGCAGTATTTT.

CDR3 DNA: TGTGCCAGCTACCAGGGGGATGAGGGTTTAGGCTACACCTTC. Residues: CASYQGDEGLGYTF. The chain is built from TRBV4-2 and TRBJ1-2; 7 bases are shared with TRBD1. Germline-derived CDR1 and CDR2 are LGHNA and YNFKEQ. This CDR3 has 14 residues. Trimming removed 8 bases from V and 8 bases from J; junction bases left unmatched: 14.

This chain uses TRBV6-1 with TRBJ1-6; D remains ambiguous. V dropped 6 bases and J dropped 10 bases, with 10 bases sitting between them. Germline V lookup: CDR1 MNHNS, CDR2 SASEGT. The CDR3 loop spans 12 amino acids. Here the CDR3 reads CASRSQQSPLHF. CDR3 DNA sequence: TGTGCCAGCAGGAGTCAGCAATCACCCCTCCACTTT.

V and J are TRBV7-2 and TRBJ2-7; 7 nucleotides agree with TRBD1. This CDR3 spans 16 amino acids. Losses at the gene ends were 0 bases for V and 9 bases for J; bases not matched to a gene: 14. Per the germline V gene, CDR1 is SGHTA and CDR2 is FQGNSA. The CDR3 DNA is TGTGCCAGCAGCTTAGCTACAGGGGTTCTTACCTTCGGGCAGTACTTC. This codes for CASSLATGVLTFGQYF.

V usage is TRBV28 and J usage is TRBJ2-3; D not resolved. CDR3 size: 14 residues. Germline loops: CDR1 MDHEN, CDR2 SYDVKM. V lost 5 bases to trimming and J lost 5 bases, with 14 bases between them. The chain's CDR3 is CASSPTSFGDTQYF. DNA for the CDR3: TGTGCCAGCAGTCCGACCTCCTTTGGAGATACGCAGTATTTT.

The chain combines TRBV5-4 with TRBJ1-1; 8 bases map to TRBD1. V trimming: 0 bases; J trimming: 3 bases; junction bases outside the gene matches: 7. CDR3 length equals 16 residues. Germline V gives CDR1 SGHNT, CDR2 YYREEE (reference sequence). The CDR3 nucleotides read TGTGCCAGCAGCTTGGGGACACCAGGGGGCTACACTGAAGCTTTCTTT. Protein: CASSLGTPGGYTEAFF.

The J gene is TRBJ2-3, the V gene TRBV5-1, with D tentatively TRBD1 or TRBD2 (5 bases each). This CDR3 spans 14 amino acids. CDR1 is SGHRS, CDR2 YFSETQ, per germline. Between the trimmed V and J ends, which lost 4 bases and 4 bases, there was a span of 13 bases. The CDR3 nucleotides read TGCGCCAGCAGCGCCGGGACGTCTGCAGATACGCAGTATTTT. Translating it yields CASSAGTSADTQYF.

J is TRBJ1-1 and V is TRBV5-4; TRBD1 might be the D (5 bases). CDR1 is SGHNT and CDR2 is YYREEE in the germline V gene (reference sequence). This CDR3 has 16 residues. V lost 0 bases and J lost 5, with 17 bases in between. CDR3 in amino acids: CASSLALSRGRTEAFF. The CDR3 DNA reads as TGTGCCAGCAGCTTGGCCCTGTCGAGGGGAAGGACTGAAGCTTTCTTT.

This chain's CDR3 is CASSGNRGNQPQHF. DNA of the CDR3: TGTGCCAGCAGCGGAAACAGGGGGAATCAGCCCCAGCATTTT. The V gene is TRBV5-6, the J gene TRBJ1-5, with 8 bases aligning to TRBD1. In germline, CDR1 is SGHDT, CDR2 YYEEEE. V was clipped by 4 bases and J by 4 bases; unmatched bases: 4. This CDR3 has 14 residues. Drawing the rest from reference TRBV5-6 and TRBJ1-5, the complete variable domain is DAGVTQSPTHLIKTRGQQVTLRCSPKSGHDTVSWYQQALGQGPQFIFQYYEEEERQRGNFPDRFSGHQFPNYSSELNVNALLLGDSALYLCASSGNRGNQPQHFGDGTRLSIL.

This clone was counted only a few times. This chain uses TRBV5-4 with TRBJ2-5; 11 nucleotides match TRBD1. Germline CDR1 and CDR2: SGHNT and YYREEE (reference sequence). V trimming: 4 bases; J trimming: 4 bases; junction bases outside the gene matches: 6. This CDR3 comprises 15 residues. The CDR3 DNA sequence: TGTGCCAGCAGCCCCGGGACAGGGGGGGGAGAGACCCAGTACTTC. Its translation is CASSPGTGGGETQYF.

J is TRBJ1-2 and V is TRBV7-9, with D tentatively TRBD1 (5 bases). V lost 0 bases, J lost 3 bases, and 8 bases lay in between. The V gene's germline CDR1 is SEHNR and CDR2 FQNEAQ (reference sequence). This CDR3 spans 14 amino acids. The CDR3 DNA reads TGTGCCAGCAGCTTAGCAGGGGTCTACTATGGCTACACCTTC. Translation gives CASSLAGVYYGYTF.

This clone was seen more than once but under ten times. The rearrangement joins TRBV7-9 to TRBJ1-3; D unresolved. The germline gives CDR1 SEHNR, CDR2 FQNEAQ (reference sequence). V gave up 4 bases and J gave up 4 bases, with 8 bases separating them. This CDR3 contains 13 residues. CDR3 residues: CASSSDGGNTIYF. DNA of the CDR3: TGTGCCAGCAGCTCGGACGGCGGAAACACCATATATTTT. Filled out from reference TRBV7-9 and TRBJ1-3, the complete variable domain reads DTGVSQNPRHKITKRGQNVTFRCDPISEHNRLYWYRQTLGQGPEFLTYFQNEAQLEKSRLLSDRFSAERPKGSFSTLEIQRTEQGDSAMYLCASSSDGGNTIYFGEGSWLTVV.

Concerning this clone itself: The same CDR3 arises from other DNA sequences in this sample as well. The chain links TRBV6-6 to TRBJ2-7, with D perhaps TRBD2 (5 bases). CDR1 is MNHNY, CDR2 SVGAGI, per germline (reference sequence). V was clipped by 8 bases and J by 6 bases, with 8 bases between them. The CDR3 totals 10 residues. In DNA, the CDR3 is TGTGCCAGCGGCCGGGGCGAGCAGTACTTC. It codes for CASGRGEQYF.

V gene TRBV2 combines with J gene TRBJ1-5, with TRBD1 identical over 10 bases. This CDR3 spans 15 amino acids. CDR1 is SNHLY and CDR2 is FYNNEI in the germline V gene. V shed 5 bases, J shed 6 bases, and the junction held 7 bases outside the gene matches. CDR3 DNA sequence: TGTGCCAGCAGTTTTGGACAGGGGGAGGGTCAGCCCCAGCATTTT. Translation gives CASSFGQGEGQPQHF. Combining the CDR3 with reference TRBV2 and TRBJ1-5 gives the whole variable domain EPEVTQTPSHQVTQMGQEVILRCVPISNHLYFYWYRQILGQKVEFLVSFYNNEISEKSEIFDDQFSVERPDGSNFTLKIRSTKLEDSAMYFCASSFGQGEGQPQHFGDGTRLSIL.

This chain uses TRBV2 with TRBJ2-1; the D gene is possibly TRBD1 (5 bases). CDR1 is SNHLY and CDR2 is FYNNEI in the germline V gene. Trimming took off 6 bases at V and 11 bases at J, with 14 bases between the two ends. The CDR3 sequence is 12 residues long. The CDR3 DNA sequence: TGTGCCAGCAGACCACAGGTCAGCAAGCAGTTCTTC. Translating gives CASRPQVSKQFF.